This T cell receptor beta chain was captured by sequencing in a study of graft-versus-host responses after intestinal transplantation. In regard to this clone: Its antigen is not identified.

Profiling relied on immunoSEQ multiplex PCR, and the TCRdb table lists in-frame clones only, not all of them. The repertoire holds over 100,000 clones, with around 92% as singletons. V gave up 8 bases and J gave up 2 bases; unmatched junction bases: 8. This CDR3 spans 14 amino acids. Germline assignment: CDR1 MNHNS and CDR2 SASEGT. The J gene is TRBJ2-7, the V gene TRBV6-1; 8 bases line up with TRBD2. The TCR originated in a human donor who was the organ donor for an intestinal transplant. Sequencing was performed on unstimulated CD8+ T cells sorted from spleen or lymph node cells, taken before transplant. The CDR3 bases are TGTGCCAGCCCAGCGGGAGAGGCGGCCTACGAGCAGTACTTC. Translation: CASPAGEAAYEQYF.